These T cell receptor beta chains were read from a single sample in a study of sequential checkpoint blockade in melanoma. Sequenced by immunoSEQ multiplex PCR; TCRdb stores in-frame clones only, minus some. The profile shows fewer than 4,500 clones, approximately 23% of them singletons. The sequencing used tumor tissue (inferred from file names), collected from a patient given nivolumab and ipilimumab in sequence. Receptors originate from a human donor with melanoma. CDR3s include the opening cysteine and the closing phenylalanine or tryptophan. The D gene is left open where the match is weak. Clone sizes are given selectively: once, few, many, or a class where the clone is expanded.

d_call: -
j_call: TRBJ2-1
clone_size: few
v_call: TRBV6-8
cdr3_nt: TGTGCCAGCAGTATGGACGGCTCCTACAATGAGCAGTTCTTC
cdr3_aa: CASSMDGSYNEQFF

d_call: -
j_call: TRBJ2-7
clone_size: many
v_call: TRBV11-3
cdr3_nt: TGTGCCAGCAGCCGGACAGTCACGTCCTACGAGCAGTACTTC
cdr3_aa: CASSRTVTSYEQYF

d_call: -
j_call: TRBJ1-2
clone_size: many
v_call: TRBV23-1
cdr3_nt: TGCGCCAGCAGCCACGCTGGGGGGGTGGTGAACGGCTACACCTTC
cdr3_aa: CASSHAGGVVNGYTF

d_call: -
j_call: TRBJ2-5
clone_size: few
v_call: TRBV2
cdr3_nt: TGTGCCAGCGGTGCTACAGGGAGCCAAAACGGTAAAGAGACCCAGTACTTC
cdr3_aa: CASGATGSQNGKETQYF

d_call: -
j_call: TRBJ2-2
clone_size: -
v_call: TRBV5-1
cdr3_nt: TGCGCCAGCAGCAGGGACCGAGCGAACACCGGGGAGCTGTTTTTT
cdr3_aa: CASSRDRANTGELFF

d_call: TRBD2
j_call: TRBJ2-7
clone_size: few
v_call: TRBV5-1
cdr3_nt: TGCGCCAGCAGCTTACTAGCGGGGGGTTACTACGAGCAGTACTTC
cdr3_aa: CASSLLAGGYYEQYF

d_call: TRBD2
j_call: TRBJ2-2
clone_size: medium-sized
v_call: TRBV11-3
cdr3_nt: TGTGCCAGCAGCTTGGAAGTGACTAGCGCTTGGGGGGAGCTGTTTTTT
cdr3_aa: CASSLEVTSAWGELFF

d_call: -
j_call: TRBJ2-3
clone_size: many
v_call: TRBV7-1
cdr3_nt: TGTGCCAGCAGCGTAACAGGGCACGATACGCAGTATTTT
cdr3_aa: CASSVTGHDTQYF

d_call: -
j_call: TRBJ1-5
clone_size: many
v_call: TRBV6-8
cdr3_nt: TGTGCCAGCAGTTACTCGTCGACTCAAAATCAGCCCCAGCATTTT
cdr3_aa: CASSYSSTQNQPQHF

d_call: -
j_call: TRBJ2-1
clone_size: medium-sized
v_call: TRBV6-8
cdr3_nt: TGTGCCAGCAGCCGGACCAGCTCGGCCAATGAGCAGTTCTTC
cdr3_aa: CASSRTSSANEQFF

d_call: TRBD2
j_call: TRBJ2-1
clone_size: -
v_call: TRBV29-1
cdr3_nt: TGCAGCGTTAATCCGGGACTAGCGAACAATGAGCAGTTCTTC
cdr3_aa: CSVNPGLANNEQFF

d_call: TRBD2
j_call: TRBJ2-3
clone_size: -
v_call: TRBV19
cdr3_nt: TGTGCCAGGGGGACAACTAGCGGGAGAGTCCCAGATACGCAGTATTTT
cdr3_aa: CARGTTSGRVPDTQYF

d_call: TRBD1
j_call: TRBJ2-2
clone_size: -
v_call: TRBV5-1
cdr3_nt: TGCGCCAGCAGCGGAAGAACAGGGGGCGGAAACACCGGGGAGCTGTTTTTT
cdr3_aa: CASSGRTGGGNTGELFF

d_call: -
j_call: TRBJ2-5
clone_size: many
v_call: TRBV11-3
cdr3_nt: TGTGCCAGCAGCTTAATCGGCAGGGTAGAGACCCAGTACTTC
cdr3_aa: CASSLIGRVETQYF

d_call: -
j_call: TRBJ1-2
clone_size: -
v_call: TRBV19
cdr3_nt: TGTGCCAGTAGTATTTGGGTCAGGGCGCCCTATGGCTACACCTTC
cdr3_aa: CASSIWVRAPYGYTF

d_call: -
j_call: TRBJ1-1
clone_size: -
v_call: TRBV19
cdr3_nt: TGTGCCAGTAATCCGGCGGGAGGGAGGCCCACTGAAGCTTTCTTT
cdr3_aa: CASNPAGGRPTEAFF

d_call: TRBD1
j_call: TRBJ1-3
clone_size: few
v_call: TRBV11-3
cdr3_nt: TGTGCCAGCAGCCCAGCAGGGGGGCCCCTCATCTCTGGAAACACCATATATTTT
cdr3_aa: CASSPAGGPLISGNTIYF

d_call: TRBD2
j_call: TRBJ2-3
clone_size: once
v_call: TRBV19
cdr3_nt: TGTGCCAGTAGTATAGGACTATCTAGCGGGGGGGATACGCAGTATTTT
cdr3_aa: CASSIGLSSGGDTQYF

d_call: TRBD1
j_call: TRBJ2-7
clone_size: medium-sized
v_call: TRBV11-3
cdr3_nt: TGTGCCAGCAGCCCAAGACAGGGCCCATCCTACGAGCAGTACTTC
cdr3_aa: CASSPRQGPSYEQYF

d_call: -
j_call: TRBJ2-1
clone_size: few
v_call: TRBV6-8
cdr3_nt: TGTGCCAGCAGTTACTCTGAGCGGAACTACAATGAGCAGTTCTTC
cdr3_aa: CASSYSERNYNEQFF

d_call: TRBD1
j_call: TRBJ2-3
clone_size: many
v_call: TRBV11-3
cdr3_nt: TGTGCCAGCAGCTTAAGCCAGGGGGACGATACGCAGTATTTT
cdr3_aa: CASSLSQGDDTQYF

d_call: -
j_call: TRBJ2-2
clone_size: medium-sized
v_call: TRBV11-3
cdr3_nt: TGTGCCAGCAGCTTAGTTGGTAGCGGACTCACCGGGGAGCTGTTTTTT
cdr3_aa: CASSLVGSGLTGELFF

d_call: -
j_call: TRBJ2-7
clone_size: few
v_call: TRBV30
cdr3_nt: TGTGCCTGGGACCCCGCCGGGACCTTCTACGAGCAGTACTTC
cdr3_aa: CAWDPAGTFYEQYF

d_call: TRBD2
j_call: TRBJ2-7
clone_size: -
v_call: TRBV29-1
cdr3_nt: TGCAGCGTTGAAGATCGCGCGGGAGGGCCTGACGAGCAGTACTTC
cdr3_aa: CSVEDRAGGPDEQYF

d_call: -
j_call: TRBJ2-2
clone_size: -
v_call: TRBV11-3
cdr3_nt: TGTGCCAGCAGCTTAAACTCAGGTTTGGGCACCACCGGGGAGCTGTTTTTT
cdr3_aa: CASSLNSGLGTTGELFF

d_call: -
j_call: TRBJ2-2
clone_size: -
v_call: TRBV19
cdr3_nt: TGTGCCAGTATGAGTGGGAGTGCAGTTAGGGGCACCGGGGAGCTGTTTTTT
cdr3_aa: CASMSGSAVRGTGELFF

d_call: TRBD2
j_call: TRBJ2-1
clone_size: -
v_call: TRBV6-8
cdr3_nt: TGTGCCAGCACCGCTCAACTAGCGGGAGGTGAGCAGTTCTTC
cdr3_aa: CASTAQLAGGEQFF

d_call: TRBD2
j_call: TRBJ2-3
clone_size: few
v_call: TRBV11-3
cdr3_nt: TGTGCCAGCAGCTTAGTGCGACTAACTAGCGGGAGAACAGATACGCAGTATTTT
cdr3_aa: CASSLVRLTSGRTDTQYF

d_call: -
j_call: TRBJ1-1
clone_size: medium-sized
v_call: TRBV11-3
cdr3_nt: TGTGCCAGCAGCCAGACCTCCCGGCCCCAACAAAATGAAGCTTTCTTT
cdr3_aa: CASSQTSRPQQNEAFF

d_call: -
j_call: TRBJ2-1
clone_size: -
v_call: TRBV6-8
cdr3_nt: TGTGCCATCAGTTCCGGGACTTCCACCAATGAGCAGTTCTTC
cdr3_aa: CAISSGTSTNEQFF

d_call: TRBD1
j_call: TRBJ1-2
clone_size: few
v_call: TRBV28
cdr3_nt: TGTGCCACCTACCGGGACAGGAGCTATGGCTACACCTTC
cdr3_aa: CATYRDRSYGYTF

d_call: -
j_call: TRBJ2-2
clone_size: few
v_call: TRBV28
cdr3_nt: TGTGCCAGCAGTCCCCGGAGGAGGGCTCACACCGGGGAGCTGTTTTTT
cdr3_aa: CASSPRRRAHTGELFF

d_call: TRBD2
j_call: TRBJ2-1
clone_size: few
v_call: TRBV9
cdr3_nt: TGTGCCAGCAGCGTAGGGGCTGGGGGACTAGCGGACAATGAGCAGTTCTTC
cdr3_aa: CASSVGAGGLADNEQFF